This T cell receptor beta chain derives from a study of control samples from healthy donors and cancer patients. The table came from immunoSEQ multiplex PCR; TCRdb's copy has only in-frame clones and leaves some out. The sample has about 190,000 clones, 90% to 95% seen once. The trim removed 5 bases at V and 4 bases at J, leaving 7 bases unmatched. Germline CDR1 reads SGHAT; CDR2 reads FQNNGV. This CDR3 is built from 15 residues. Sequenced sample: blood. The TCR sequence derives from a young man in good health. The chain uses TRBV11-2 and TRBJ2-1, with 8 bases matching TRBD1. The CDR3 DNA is TGTGCCAGCAGCCCCAGGGGGCGAGGATACAATGAGCAGTTCTTC. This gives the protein CASSPRGRGYNEQFF.